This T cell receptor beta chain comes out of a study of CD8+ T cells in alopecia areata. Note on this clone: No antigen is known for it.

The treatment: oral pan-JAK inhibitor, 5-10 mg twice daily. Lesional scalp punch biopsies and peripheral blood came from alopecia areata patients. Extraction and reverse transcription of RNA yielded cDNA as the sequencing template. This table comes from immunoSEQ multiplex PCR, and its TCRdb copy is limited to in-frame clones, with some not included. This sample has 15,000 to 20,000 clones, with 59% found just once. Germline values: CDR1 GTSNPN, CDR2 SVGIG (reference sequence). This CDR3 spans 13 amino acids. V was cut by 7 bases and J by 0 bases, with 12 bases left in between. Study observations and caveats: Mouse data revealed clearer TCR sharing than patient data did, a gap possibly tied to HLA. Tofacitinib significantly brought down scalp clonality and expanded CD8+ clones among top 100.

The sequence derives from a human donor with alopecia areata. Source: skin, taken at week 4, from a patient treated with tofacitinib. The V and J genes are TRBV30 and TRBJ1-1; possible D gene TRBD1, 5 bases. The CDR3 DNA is TGTGCCTTACAGGAGCTACTGAACACTGAAGCTTTCTTT. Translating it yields CALQELLNTEAFF.